This T cell receptor (beta chain) came from a study of identifying expanded T cells in peripheral blood. Study conclusions and caveats: Clone count variance between approximately two-week samples rose with total template count.

The V end was cut by 3 bases, the J end by 6 bases, with 21 bases between. Looked up from germline, CDR1 is MNHNS and CDR2 is SASEGT. This CDR3 has 17 residues. As regards this clone: Its matching antigen is unknown.

During the collection period, no donor immune events like infections were recorded. TCRdb keeps only in-frame clones here, not all; method: immunoSEQ multiplex PCR. This table has under 150,000 clones, roughly 84% appearing once. This TCR came from a person aged 18 to 75 in good health. Sequenced: blood. The V and J genes are TRBV6-1 and TRBJ2-1, with D unresolved. CDR3 sequence reads: CASSEDRTARLSNEQFF. Written as DNA, the CDR3 is TGTGCCAGCAGTGAGGACCGGACGGCGCGCTTATCCAATGAGCAGTTCTTC.